The T cell receptor beta chain under discussion was sequenced for a study of blood T cells in healthy people across ages. Study in general: Per two T cells, about one barcoded beta molecule was captured through template switching.

Overall study results and limits: As age increased, TCR beta diversity per million T cells fell in a roughly linear fashion.

This clonotype was counted a few times. Its antigen is still unknown. The V segment lost 2 bases and the J segment 12 bases; nucleotides outside the gene matches: 5. The CDR3 runs 12 residues. The V gene's germline CDR1 is DFQATT and CDR2 SNEGSKA (reference sequence). Individuals who donated were healthy Caucasians from Russia aged 6 to 90. It was with a sample-barcoded 5' primer and a J-beta primer mix that a second PCR of roughly 7 to 12 cycles was run. Each CDR3 protein gets one entry after TCRdb re-called the 5' RACE reads with MiXCR. The sample lists roughly 1,300,000 distinct CDR3 sequences; roughly 64% were seen once.

V gene TRBV20-1 combines with J gene TRBJ1-4; 8 bases line up with TRBD1. This TCR derives from a man in his late teens or twenties in good health. The sequenced material came from blood. The CDR3 DNA reads as TGCAGTGCTAGACACCCGACAGGGGAACTGTTTTTT. This codes for CSARHPTGELFF.